This T cell receptor beta chain originates from a study of OX40 agonist ivuxolimab in advanced cancers. Study outcomes and limitations: Expanded clones belonging to CD8+ T cells outnumbered, on average, those of CD4+. Clonal expansion from baseline to week 6 occurred in both CD4+ and CD8+ T cells.

Clones were sequenced by immunoSEQ multiplex PCR, and TCRdb holds only the in-frame ones, with some missing. Of 75,000 to 90,000 clones in the sample, approximately 88% were seen once. Turning to this clone: The antigen is not known.

The source was CD4+ or CD8+ T cells sorted from blood, collected in a trial of the OX40 agonist ivuxolimab. The sequence derives from an adult with an advanced solid tumor such as melanoma, head and neck, liver or kidney cancer.

In nucleotides, the CDR3 is TGTGCCAGCAGCTTTTCGGGCGGTTTCTGGGATACGCAGTATTTT. Its translation is CASSFSGGFWDTQYF. This rearrangement joins TRBV5-6 to TRBJ2-3; D gene uncertain. Trimming removed 2 bases from V and 6 bases from J, with 16 bases in between. The CDR3 consists of 15 residues. The germline V gene has CDR1 SGHDT and CDR2 YYEEEE.